What follows is one TCR beta chain and its context. This entry belongs to a study of OX40 agonist ivuxolimab in advanced cancers. V was clipped by 4 bases and J by 2 bases; unmatched bases: 10. The CDR3 contains 16 residues. In germline, CDR1 is MNHEY, CDR2 SMNVEV (reference sequence). People who had autoimmune disease history or systemic immunosuppression were excluded. Some clones are missing from TCRdb's copy, which holds only in-frame ones; the method was immunoSEQ multiplex PCR. Among about 71,000 clones listed, roughly 86% were seen once. The TCR originated in an adult with an advanced solid tumor such as melanoma, head and neck, liver or kidney cancer. J is TRBJ2-5 and V is TRBV27; 7 positions agree with TRBD1. Sequences were derived from CD4+ or CD8+ T cells sorted from blood, sampled in a trial of the OX40 agonist ivuxolimab. This chain's CDR3 is CASSYRSGTAQETQYF. The CDR3 bases are TGTGCCAGCAGTTATCGCTCGGGGACAGCTCAAGAGACCCAGTACTTC.